Listed here are 8 T cell receptor beta chains from one sample, sequenced in a study of cytomegalovirus exposure and HLA in healthy donors. PCR involved 60 Vbeta and 13 Jbeta primers. Profiled with immunoSEQ multiplex PCR; TCRdb holds only in-frame clones, not every one. There are 100,000 or so clones in the sample; about 79% occur only once, and 1.2% lies in the top ten. The specimen sequenced was PBMCs. The source of these receptors is a young woman in good health and CMV-seronegative.

The V gene is TRBV18, the J gene TRBJ2-1; TRBD2 matches at 11 bases. This CDR3 is built from 17 residues. The V gene end was trimmed by 3 bases and the J gene end by 1 base; junction bases not matched to a gene: 5. Germline values: CDR1 KGHSH, CDR2 LQKENI. In DNA, the CDR3 is TGTGCCAGCTCACCGCTAGCGGGGGGTTCATCCTACAATGAGCAGTTCTTC. This sequence encodes CASSPLAGGSSYNEQFF.

The V and J genes are TRBV7-9 and TRBJ2-7; 7 nucleotides match TRBD1. Trimming at V came to 4 bases and at J to 2 bases, leaving 8 bases not matched to a gene. The germline CDR1 and CDR2 sequences are SEHNR and FQNEAQ (reference sequence). This CDR3 is built from 15 residues. The CDR3 loop reads CASSYSGDSTYEQYF. The CDR3 coding sequence is TGTGCCAGCAGCTATAGTGGGGACAGCACCTACGAGCAGTACTTC.

This clone was counted a few times. This chain links TRBV7-3 with TRBJ2-1, with D possibly TRBD1 on 6 matching bases. V was cut by 3 bases and J by 8 bases, with 11 bases left in between. CDR1 and CDR2 from the germline V gene are SGHTA and FQGTGA. This CDR3 is 13 amino acids long. CDR3 nucleotide sequence: TGTGCCAGCAGCTTGGTACAGGGACATGAGCAGTTCTTC. The encoded protein is CASSLVQGHEQFF.

This clone appeared a few times. The V and J genes are TRBV27 and TRBJ2-7; 8 positions match TRBD1. The J segment lost 5 bases and the V segment lost 3 bases, leaving 9 bases of the junction unmatched. The germline V gene encodes CDR1 MNHEY and CDR2 SMNVEV (reference sequence). The CDR3 runs 15 residues. The CDR3 nucleotides are TGTGCCAGCAGTTTTAGCAGGACAGGGAGTGACGAGCAGTACTTC. It specifies CASSFSRTGSDEQYF.

This chain joins TRBV28 and TRBJ2-2, with D uncertain. The germline V gene has CDR1 MDHEN and CDR2 SYDVKM. V was shortened by 7 bases and J by 3 bases, with 9 bases between the two germline ends. The CDR3 is 13 amino acids. For the CDR3, the DNA is TGTGCCAGCACCCCCATCCACACCGGGGAGCTGTTTTTT. It is translated as CASTPIHTGELFF.

This rearrangement joins TRBV5-4 to TRBJ2-3; the match to TRBD2 covers 13 bases. V shed 4 bases and J 4 bases; nucleotides not matched to a gene: 6. The germline V gene has CDR1 SGHNT and CDR2 YYREEE (reference sequence). There are 16 residues in the CDR3. The DNA of the CDR3 is TGTGCCAGCAGCCTGGGACTAGCGGGACCCGCAGATACGCAGTATTTT. Protein sequence: CASSLGLAGPADTQYF.

J is TRBJ2-1 and V is TRBV9; 9 bases map to TRBD2. CDR3 length equals 15 residues. CDR1 and CDR2 (germline): SGDLS, YYNGEE. With 4 bases clipped from V and 10 bases from J, the junction kept 12 bases outside the gene matches. This CDR3 is CASSLGGGGAWEQFF. CDR3 bases: TGTGCCAGCAGCCTCGGCGGCGGGGGGGCCTGGGAGCAGTTCTTC.

This sequence joins TRBV30 and TRBJ1-6, with a tentative D call TRBD1 (6 bases). V was pared by 4 bases and J by 6 bases, with 16 bases between. The CDR3 contains 15 residues. Looked up from germline, CDR1 is GTSNPN and CDR2 is SVGIG (reference sequence). The CDR3 spells CAWTYTKGGNSPLHF. CDR3 bases: TGTGCCTGGACCTACACCAAAGGGGGTAATTCACCCCTCCACTTT. Looking up the rest from reference TRBV30 and TRBJ1-6 gives the full variable domain: SQTIHQWPATLVQPVGSPLSLECTVEGTSNPNLYWYRQAAGRGLQLLFYSVGIGQISSEVPQNLSASRPQDRQFILSSKKLLLSDSGFYLCAWTYTKGGNSPLHFGNGTRLTVT.